The 15 T cell receptor beta chains presented below share a single source sample, sequenced in a study of radiotherapy plus CTLA-4 blockade in lung cancer. This table comes from immunoSEQ multiplex PCR, and its TCRdb copy is limited to in-frame clones, with some not included. Of under 20,000 clones listed, roughly 88% are singletons. Sample: peripheral blood, taken from a patient treated with radiotherapy plus ipilimumab. Every receptor here comes from a human donor with non-small cell lung cancer whose response to radiotherapy plus ipilimumab could not be evaluated.

The J gene is TRBJ2-7, the V gene TRBV5-1; 9 positions match TRBD1. CDR3 length: 15 residues. After removal of 0 bases from V and 1 base from J, the junction contained 2 bases not matched to a gene. Germline-derived CDR1 and CDR2 are SGHRS and YFSETQ. The CDR3 region has the DNA TGCGCCAGCAGCTTGGCGGGACAGGGATCCTACGAGCAGTACTTC. This translates into CASSLAGQGSYEQYF.

This sequence joins TRBV19 and TRBJ1-6; D is possibly TRBD1 (5 bases). V lost 5 bases to trimming and J lost 0 bases, with 11 bases between them. Germline CDR1 LNHDA, CDR2 SQIVND (reference sequence). The CDR3 loop spans 16 amino acids. CDR3 sequence: CASSGGAGSYNSPLHF. The CDR3 region has the DNA TGTGCCAGTAGTGGAGGGGCGGGCTCCTATAATTCACCCCTCCACTTT.

The CDR3 loop reads CASSLRGGSGRHEQFF. As DNA, the CDR3 is TGTGCCAGCAGTTTACGTGGTGGTAGCGGGAGGCATGAGCAGTTCTTC. V and J are TRBV27 and TRBJ2-1, with TRBD2 matching over 10 bases. This CDR3 has 16 amino acids. V dropped 2 bases and J dropped 8; count of bases not matched to a gene: 9. Germline V gene data show CDR1 as MNHEY and CDR2 as SMNVEV (reference sequence).

The DNA of the CDR3 is TGTGCCAGCAGTCGAACTACAGGGGGCGCGGGGCAGTTCTTC. It specifies CASSRTTGGAGQFF. The chain has TRBV28 and TRBJ2-1, with 9 positions matching TRBD1. This CDR3 contains 14 residues. V shed 5 bases, J shed 12 bases, and the junction held 11 bases outside the gene matches. Germline V gives CDR1 MDHEN, CDR2 SYDVKM.

The chain has TRBV11-2 and TRBJ2-7, with D possibly being TRBD1 (6 bases). The length of the CDR3 is 15 residues. V was cut by 4 bases and J by 1 base, with 14 bases left in between. Germline loops: CDR1 SGHAT, CDR2 FQNNGV. CDR3: CASSSDRRGSYEQYF. The CDR3 DNA reads as TGTGCCAGCAGCTCAGACAGGCGAGGGTCCTACGAGCAGTACTTC.

V is TRBV5-1 and J is TRBJ2-2; 7 bases map to TRBD2. Per the germline V gene, CDR1 is SGHRS and CDR2 is YFSETQ. CDR3 size: 14 residues. J lost 5 bases, V lost 6 bases, and 7 bases had no gene match. This chain's CDR3 is CASMDGGGTGELFF. The CDR3 DNA reads as TGCGCCAGCATGGACGGGGGAGGGACCGGGGAGCTGTTTTTT. The full variable domain, its missing parts supplied by reference TRBV5-1 and TRBJ2-2, is KAGVTQTPRYLIKTRGQQVTLSCSPISGHRSVSWYQQTPGQGLQFLFEYFSETQRNKGNFPGRFSGRQFSNSRSEMNVSTLELGDSALYLCASMDGGGTGELFFGEGSRLTVL.

V and J are TRBV18 and TRBJ1-1; a weak D match, TRBD1 (5 bases). CDR3 length: 14 amino acids. CDR1 is KGHSH, CDR2 LQKENI, per germline. V was pared by 0 bases and J by 9 bases, with 14 bases between. The CDR3 spells CASSPPSTASKAFF. CDR3 nucleotides: TGTGCCAGCTCACCACCGTCGACAGCCTCAAAAGCTTTCTTT.

In its sample, this clone was seen a few times. CDR3 protein: CASSLGQFYGYTF. The CDR3 DNA is TGTGCCAGCAGCCTGGGACAGTTCTATGGCTACACCTTC. This chain uses TRBV7-9 with TRBJ1-2; TRBD1 agrees at 7 bases. CDR1 and CDR2 (germline): SEHNR, FQNEAQ (reference sequence). The V segment lost 5 bases and the J segment 4 bases; nucleotides outside the gene matches: 4. This CDR3 is built from 13 residues. The full variable domain, in which reference TRBV7-9 and TRBJ1-2 provide the parts outside the CDR3, is DTGVSQNPRHKITKRGQNVTFRCDPISEHNRLYWYRQTLGQGPEFLTYFQNEAQLEKSRLLSDRFSAERPKGSFSTLEIQRTEQGDSAMYLCASSLGQFYGYTFGSGTRLTVV.

The J gene is TRBJ2-2, the V gene TRBV18; TRBD1 agrees at 8 bases. V was clipped by 3 bases and J by 4 bases; unmatched bases: 4. CDR3 size: 15 residues. Per germline, CDR1 KGHSH and CDR2 LQKENI. Written as DNA, the CDR3 is TGTGCCAGCTCACCGACAGGGGTCTTCACCGGGGAGCTGTTTTTT. It specifies CASSPTGVFTGELFF.

J is TRBJ2-5 and V is TRBV7-2; 12 nucleotides agree with TRBD2. This CDR3 spans 17 amino acids. CDR1 is SGHTA, CDR2 FQGNSA, per germline. Trimming cost V 1 base and J 6 bases; bases outside gene matches: 9. In DNA, the CDR3 is TGTGCCAGCAGCTTAGGGCTAGCGGGGGGGCTGGCGAAGACCCAGTACTTC. It is translated as CASSLGLAGGLAKTQYF.

A few counts support this clone. At one of its ends the junction is not consistent with the germline gene, which may arise from a read error. The chain is built from TRBV29-1 and TRBJ1-1, with D hard to call. Germline-derived CDR1 and CDR2 are SQVTM and ANQGSEA. The length of the CDR3 is 12 residues. The CDR3 loop is CSVEAGKDEAFF. Here the CDR3 DNA reads TGCAGCGTCGAAGCGGGGAAAGATGAAGCTTTCTTT.

The CDR3 protein is CASSEALGGGWSNVLTF. The CDR3 coding sequence is TGTGCCAGCAGTGAAGCATTGGGCGGGGGGTGGTCCAACGTCCTGACTTTC. V is TRBV6-1 and J is TRBJ2-6; 8 positions agree with TRBD2. Germline CDR1 is MNHNS and CDR2 is SASEGT. The V and J ends lost 0 bases and 8 bases, in that order; junction bases with no gene match: 9. This CDR3 has 17 amino acids.

The chain recombines TRBV10-3 with TRBJ2-1, with 11 bases lining up with TRBD2. The germline V gene has CDR1 ENHRY and CDR2 SYGVKD. J gave up 2 bases and V 6 bases, and 3 bases lay outside the gene matches. The CDR3 is 15 residues long. CDR3 sequence (DNA): TGTGCCATCAGGGGGACTAGCGGACCCTACAATGAGCAGTTCTTC. Translating gives CAIRGTSGPYNEQFF.

The chain combines TRBV19 with TRBJ1-1; 8 bases are a match to TRBD1. Unmatched junction bases numbered 19, after V lost 4 bases and J lost 3 bases. The CDR3 consists of 19 residues. In germline, CDR1 is LNHDA, CDR2 SQIVND (reference sequence). The CDR3 protein is CASSRGTGRLLRGDTEAFF. CDR3 nucleotide sequence: TGTGCCAGTAGTAGAGGGACAGGCCGACTTTTACGCGGGGACACTGAAGCTTTCTTT.

This chain uses TRBV10-2 with TRBJ2-3; D is possibly TRBD1 (5 bases). The CDR3 has 12 residues. Trimming shortened V by 0 bases and J by 13 bases, and 11 bases separated the two germline ends. CDR1 and CDR2 (germline): WSHSY, SAAADI. CDR3 in DNA: TGCGCCAGCAGTGAGTCGTGGGGCTGGGAGTATTTT. The encoded protein is CASSESWGWEYF.